The 28 T cell receptor beta chains below all came from one sample that was sequenced in a study of T cell repertoires in cytomegalovirus infection. TCRdb passed the reads through MiXCR, listing each CDR3 protein once. The sample holds some 680,000 distinct CDR3 sequences, roughly 36% seen once. Sequencing was performed on PBMCs. All receptors come from a human donor in good health (CMV status not recorded). Some clones in this sample may be carry-over from other donors' samples.

This clonotype was counted between two and nine times. The rearrangement links TRBV6-1 to TRBJ1-4; a weak D match, TRBD1 (5 bases). CDR1 and CDR2 (germline): MNHNS, SASEGT. The CDR3 sequence is 13 residues long. Trimming pared 0 bases from V and 15 bases from J, leaving 14 bases between. CDR3 sequence: CASSEAGGVLVFF. The CDR3 nucleotides are TGTGCCAGCAGTGAAGCTGGGGGGGTACTGGTGTTTTTT.

This chain connects TRBV5-1 to TRBJ2-3; D is perhaps TRBD2 (6 bases). V lost 2 bases to trimming and J lost 2 bases, with 15 bases between them. The CDR3 totals 16 residues. Germline lookup yields CDR1 SGHRS and CDR2 YFSETQ. CDR3 bases: TGCGCCAGCAGCTTATGGGGAAGGGACTTCACAGATACGCAGTATTTT. It is translated as CASSLWGRDFTDTQYF.

The J gene is TRBJ2-5, the V gene TRBV20-1; D assignment may be TRBD1 or TRBD2 (5 bases each). CDR1 and CDR2 (germline): DFQATT, SNEGSKA (reference sequence). The ends were cut back, 5 bases at V and 5 bases at J, with 18 bases in the middle. This CDR3 spans 14 amino acids. The CDR3 spells CSADPGAMGETQYF. CDR3 nucleotides: TGCAGTGCTGACCCCGGGGCGATGGGGGAGACCCAGTACTTC.

This clonotype was seen a few times. The chain employs TRBV2 and TRBJ2-5; TRBD1 or TRBD2 may be the D gene (5 bases each). V lost 6 bases and J lost 1, with 12 bases in between. The germline CDR1 and CDR2 sequences are SNHLY and FYNNEI. The CDR3 totals 14 residues. CDR3 sequence (DNA): TGTGCCAGCAGACCAGGGACGGCCCAAGAGACCCAGTACTTC. Protein product: CASRPGTAQETQYF.

Note on this clonotype: A much larger clone differs by one base, so this may be a read error. The chain links TRBV7-6 to TRBJ2-3; 13 bases are a match to TRBD2. This CDR3 has 22 residues. CDR1 and CDR2 (germline): SGHVS, FNYEAQ. In DNA form, the CDR3 reads TGTGCTCGCAGCTTAGCCGACGGACTAGCGGGAGATGGGGGCGGAAGCACAGATACGCAGTATTTT. This encodes CARSLADGLAGDGGGSTDTQYF. Using reference TRBV7-6 and TRBJ2-3 for the parts outside the CDR3, the full variable domain is GAGVSQSPRYKVTKRGQDVALRCDPISGHVSLYWYRQALGQGPEFLTYFNYEAQQDKSGLPNDRFSAERPEGSISTLTIQRTEQRDSAMYRCARSLADGLAGDGGGSTDTQYFGPGTRLTVL.

This clonotype turned up a few times. The rearrangement uses TRBV6-1 and TRBJ2-5, with D possibly TRBD1 on 5 matching bases. The CDR3 sequence is 17 residues long. V was trimmed by 6 bases and J by 2 bases, leaving 22 bases between them. Germline CDR1 and CDR2: MNHNS and SASEGT. DNA for the CDR3: TGTGCCAGCAGCCCGTCCTGGGTACAGGCCGGACAAGAGACCCAGTACTTC. It encodes CASSPSWVQAGQETQYF.

Turning to this clonotype: A junction boundary mismatches the germline segment, possibly from a read error. This chain connects TRBV7-8 to TRBJ1-2, with D tentatively TRBD1 (6 bases). The V gene's germline CDR1 is SGHVS and CDR2 FQNEAQ. This CDR3 spans 13 amino acids. The CDR3 sequence: CASSWDKNYGYNF. The CDR3 bases are TGTGCCAGCAGCTGGGACAAGAACTATGGCTACAACTTC.

This chain links TRBV4-1 with TRBJ1-4, with a weak D call TRBD1 (5 bases). The V gene's germline CDR1 is MGHRA and CDR2 YSYEKL. Trimming stripped 1 base from V and 8 bases from J, with 17 bases between. CDR3 size: 16 residues. The CDR3 sequence is CASSQGDVARGEKLFF. Written as DNA, the CDR3 is TGCGCCAGCAGCCAAGGAGATGTCGCGAGGGGCGAAAAACTGTTTTTT.

The genes are TRBV10-3 and TRBJ2-5; 11 nucleotides align to TRBD1. Germline V gene sequence: CDR1 ENHRY, CDR2 SYGVKD. With V trimmed by 3 bases and J by 4 bases, 7 bases remained unmatched. The length of the CDR3 is 16 residues. The CDR3 reads CAISDRSGQGAETQYF. The CDR3 coding sequence is TGTGCCATCAGTGACCGTAGCGGACAGGGGGCAGAGACCCAGTACTTC.

About this clonotype: Just one base apart from a much larger clone, this may be a read error. The chain has TRBV7-2 and TRBJ2-3, with D perhaps matching TRBD1 (5 bases). The CDR3 is made up of 15 amino acids. Germline V gives CDR1 SGHTA, CDR2 FQGNSA. This chain's CDR3 is CANSPTRGTGDTQYF. DNA of the CDR3: TGTGCCAACAGCCCCACAAGGGGAACTGGAGATACGCAGTATTTT.

The rearrangement uses TRBV28 and TRBJ1-2; D call uncertain. V gave up 6 bases and J gave up 6 bases, with 17 bases separating them. This CDR3 is 14 amino acids long. The germline V gene encodes CDR1 MDHEN and CDR2 SYDVKM. Here the CDR3 reads CASSIRLSTHGYTF. The CDR3 nucleotides are TGTGCCAGCAGCATTCGACTATCGACCCATGGCTACACCTTC.

This sequence joins TRBV5-6 and TRBJ2-1, with 8 nucleotides matching TRBD2. Germline CDR1 SGHDT, CDR2 YYEEEE. This CDR3 comprises 15 residues. Trimming at V came to 7 bases and at J to 6 bases, leaving 12 bases not matched to a gene. DNA for the CDR3: TGTGCCAGCCGTTTCTTTAGCGGGGATAGCAATGAGCAGTTCTTC. Amino acid sequence: CASRFFSGDSNEQFF.

This clonotype was observed a handful of times. This sequence joins TRBV7-9 and TRBJ1-1; D ambiguous. Germline CDR1 and CDR2: SEHNR and FQNEAQ (reference sequence). With 1 base removed from V and 1 base from J, the gap between germline ends came to 13 bases. This CDR3 region has 16 residues. The CDR3, as DNA: TGTGCCAGCAGCTTAGTAGTAAGGCTGAAGAACACTGAAGCTTTCTTT. The encoded protein is CASSLVVRLKNTEAFF.

This rearrangement joins TRBV7-2 to TRBJ1-2; no clear D. The CDR3 consists of 15 residues. The germline V gene has CDR1 SGHTA and CDR2 FQGNSA. Trimming removed 4 bases at V and 1 base at J, with 13 bases between. CDR3 DNA: TGTGCCAGCAGCTCCACTCGTGACCGTAACTATGGCTACACCTTC. It yields the protein CASSSTRDRNYGYTF.

This clonotype was recorded once. This sequence joins TRBV5-1 and TRBJ2-5; a possible D gene is TRBD1 (5 bases). The germline V gene encodes CDR1 SGHRS and CDR2 YFSETQ. The CDR3 length is 15 residues. V lost 1 base, J lost 1 base, and 11 bases lay in between. DNA for the CDR3: TGCGCCAGCAGCTTGACGACAGACCTCCAAGAGACCCAGTACTTC. Encoded protein: CASSLTTDLQETQYF.

This clonotype was detected a few times. The chain couples TRBV10-3 to TRBJ2-5; TRBD1 agrees at 9 bases. The V gene end was trimmed by 10 bases and the J gene end by 7 bases; junction bases not matched to a gene: 16. Germline V gene data show CDR1 as ENHRY and CDR2 as SYGVKD. The CDR3 is 15 amino acids. Here the CDR3 DNA reads TGTGCCACGGCCAAATCGGCGGGACAGGGACTGACCCAGTACTTC. Protein: CATAKSAGQGLTQYF.

On this clonotype: The conserved closing phenylalanine or tryptophan is absent in this CDR3, likely reflecting a read error. This chain uses TRBV7-2 with TRBJ2-1; 9 bases line up with TRBD2. Trimming at V came to 0 bases and at J to 4 bases, leaving 1 base not matched to a gene. Germline V CDR1 and CDR2: SGHTA, FQGNSA. The CDR3 sequence is 15 residues long. CDR3 loop: CASSLASGRYNEQFL. CDR3 nucleotide sequence: TGTGCCAGCAGCTTAGCGAGCGGGAGGTACAATGAGCAGTTCTTA.

This clonotype has at least ten counts. The rearrangement joins TRBV7-2 to TRBJ1-6; 9 nucleotides line up with TRBD1. Germline CDR1 reads SGHTA; CDR2 reads FQGNSA. The CDR3 loop spans 14 amino acids. The trim removed 6 bases at V and 6 bases at J, leaving 3 bases unmatched. CDR3 sequence: CASSPGQGNSPLHF. CDR3 DNA sequence: TGTGCCAGCAGTCCGGGACAGGGTAATTCACCCCTCCACTTT.

The rearrangement joins TRBV6-5 to TRBJ1-2; the D is unclear. Per germline, CDR1 MNHEY and CDR2 SVGAGI. This CDR3 has 15 residues. The germline V and J ends were trimmed by 0 bases and 0 bases, with 8 bases remaining between them. DNA of the CDR3: TGTGCCAGCAGTTACTCGATAGTATCTAACTATGGCTACACCTTC. Encoded protein: CASSYSIVSNYGYTF.

The genes are TRBV6-5 and TRBJ1-1; TRBD1 might be the D (6 bases). Trimming shortened V by 8 bases and J by 1 base, and 14 bases separated the two germline ends. The CDR3 has 14 residues. CDR1 is MNHEY, CDR2 SVGAGI, per germline. The DNA for the CDR3 is TGTGCCAGCCGGTCGGGGGCCGCGAACACTGAAGCTTTCTTT. It translates to CASRSGAANTEAFF.

The CDR3 is CASSLHGEAEAFF. CDR3 sequence (DNA): TGTGCCAGCAGTTTACACGGGGAAGCTGAAGCTTTCTTT. V and J are TRBV28 and TRBJ1-1, with D unresolved. The germline V and J ends were trimmed by 2 bases and 6 bases, with 10 bases remaining between them. Germline V gene sequence: CDR1 MDHEN, CDR2 SYDVKM. The CDR3 runs to 13 residues.

Note on this clonotype: This sequence may be a read error, since a much larger clone differs from it by one base. This chain links TRBV7-2 with TRBJ1-3, with no clear D. Germline loops: CDR1 SGHTA, CDR2 FQGNSA. CDR3 size: 15 residues. The CDR3 DNA is TGTGCCAGCAGCTTAGAAAAGCAGGCTGGAAACAACATATATTTT. It is translated as CASSLEKQAGNNIYF.

This clonotype was found a few times. The chain joins TRBV29-1 to TRBJ2-2; either TRBD1 or TRBD2 may fit D (5 bases each). Trimming cost V 3 bases and J 2 bases, with 13 bases left between them. The germline V gene encodes CDR1 SQVTM and CDR2 ANQGSEA. CDR3 size: 15 residues. CDR3 bases: TGCAGCGTTGACGTTGGGGGATTCAACACCGGGGAGCTGTTTTTT. Its translation: CSVDVGGFNTGELFF.

Here the CDR3 DNA reads TGTGCCAGCACCATGTCGGAGGGTTCCTACAATGAGCAGTTCTTC. Translation gives CASTMSEGSYNEQFF. The chain employs TRBV11-2 and TRBJ2-1; tentative D call: TRBD2 (6 bases). Germline V lookup: CDR1 SGHAT, CDR2 FQNNGV. The CDR3 sequence is 15 residues long. Trimming pared 7 bases from V and 1 base from J, leaving 14 bases between. The full variable domain, with the rest looked up from reference TRBV11-2 and TRBJ2-1, is EAGVAQSPRYKIIEKRQSVAFWCNPISGHATLYWYQQILGQGPKLLIQFQNNGVVDDSQLPKDRFSAERLKGVDSTLKIQPAKLEDSAVYLCASTMSEGSYNEQFFGPGTRLTVL.

V gene TRBV19 combines with J gene TRBJ2-7; 12 bases fit TRBD2. CDR3 length: 15 residues. V lost 6 bases and J lost 3; bases outside the gene matches: 6. Per the germline V gene, CDR1 is LNHDA and CDR2 is SQIVND (reference sequence). CDR3 loop: CASSPRTSGNYEQYF. For the CDR3, the DNA is TGTGCCAGTAGCCCTCGGACTAGCGGGAACTACGAGCAGTACTTC.

The V and J genes are TRBV7-9 and TRBJ2-1, with 12 nucleotides matching TRBD2. CDR1 is SEHNR and CDR2 is FQNEAQ in the germline V gene (reference sequence). V lost 3 bases and J lost 0; bases outside the gene matches: 15. The CDR3 is 21 residues long. CDR3 coding DNA: TGTGCCAGCAGCTTTTACGGCGTTACTAGCGGGGGGCAGAGCTCCTACAATGAGCAGTTCTTC. This gives the protein CASSFYGVTSGGQSSYNEQFF.

Concerning this clonotype itself: A read error may account for a junction end that differs from germline. The chain joins TRBV29-1 to TRBJ1-1; maybe TRBD1 (5 bases). Germline V gene lookup returns CDR1 SQVTM and CDR2 ANQGSEA. The CDR3 runs to 15 residues. As DNA, the CDR3 is TGCAGCGCGGATCTCGGTCAGGGTATGAACCCTGAAGCTTTCTTT. Protein sequence: CSADLGQGMNPEAFF.

There are a few counts of this clonotype. The rearrangement uses TRBV5-4 and TRBJ2-5; 11 positions match TRBD2. The length of the CDR3 is 15 residues. The germline V gene encodes CDR1 SGHNT and CDR2 YYREEE (reference sequence). J lost 5 bases, V lost 2 bases, and 5 bases had no gene match. The CDR3 bases are TGTGCCAGCAGCTTACAACTAGCGGGAGTTGAGACCCAGTACTTC. It is translated as CASSLQLAGVETQYF.